The clone carrying this T cell receptor (beta chain) was counted at least ten times. As yet, its antigen is unknown. The entry originates in a study of regulatory T cells in long-lasting Graves disease. For TCR beta, libraries came from iRepertoire HTBI primers and Arm-PCR of CDR3 regions. TCRdb processed the multiplex PCR reads anew with MiXCR; each CDR3 protein has one entry. The sample shows about 220,000 distinct CDR3 sequences, roughly 19% of them seen only once. Indicated time point: newly diagnosed GD, antithyroid drugs for less than 3 months. RNA extracted from PBMCs served as the sequencing template. Germline V lookup: CDR1 LNHDA, CDR2 SQIVND (reference sequence). This CDR3 has 13 residues. Trimming took off 1 base at V and 6 bases at J, with 9 bases between the two ends. Study-wide results and limits: The small sample size may have reduced accuracy. Persistent Graves' patients had lower TCR diversity than newly diagnosed ones.

The same data also went into a second study, on T cells in Graves' hyperthyroidism and ophthalmopathy. That work states: In the blood, most expanded thyroid clonotypes above 0.001 appeared as well.

The source material was peripheral blood mononuclear cells (PBMCs), sampled at new diagnosis, from a patient treated with antithyroid drugs. The sequence derives from a woman aged 25 to 39 with Graves disease. This rearrangement joins TRBV19 to TRBJ1-2; D is undetermined. The CDR3 is CASSIGHDDGYTF. The CDR3 DNA sequence: TGTGCCAGTAGTATAGGGCACGACGATGGCTACACCTTC.